The subject of this entry is one T cell receptor (beta chain). V was trimmed by 7 bases and J by 3 bases, leaving 19 bases between them. The CDR3 extends over 15 amino acids. Germline V gives CDR1 MDHEN, CDR2 SYDVKM. Time point in this sample: after neoadjuvant nivolumab, at surgical resection. Generated by immunoSEQ multiplex PCR, the TCRdb table keeps only in-frame clones and is missing some. The table records about 37,000 clones, around 38% of them present only once. This sample was taken from a study of neoadjuvant anti-PD-1 for oral cavity cancer. The chain couples TRBV28 to TRBJ2-7, with D perhaps TRBD1 (6 bases). This TCR was sampled from a person aged 35-80 years with oral cavity squamous cell carcinoma. The sample was tumor tissue, taken after nivolumab (anti-PD-1) treatment. CDR3 amino acids: CASTGGQLWDYEQYF. The CDR3 DNA reads TGTGCCAGCACCGGTGGACAGTTGTGGGACTACGAGCAGTACTTC. The variable domain in full, completed from reference TRBV28 and TRBJ2-7, reads DVKVTQSSRYLVKRTGEKVFLECVQDMDHENMFWYRQDPGLGLRLIYFSYDVKMKEKGDIPEGYSVSREKKERFSLILESASTNQTSMYLCASTGGQLWDYEQYFGPGTRLTVT.